This TCR beta chain was identified in a study of immune cell composition in non-small cell lung cancer (dated by TCRdb to about 2017). With respect to the entire study: To assign histologic subtype, which was mostly lung adenocarcinoma or squamous cell carcinoma, H&E was combined with p63, CK5, Napsin A and TTF-1 immunohistochemistry. TCR-beta sequencing from Adaptive Biotechnologies was done on a few dozen paired sets of NSCLC tumour and non-adjacent lung specimens and on roughly 28 tumour-only specimens. For supplementary cohort #1, made up of approximately 11 lung adenocarcinoma cases, paired tumour/lung TCR-beta sequencing was done and TIL populations were generated so that tumour reactivity could be assessed. A few tumour specimens that had TCR-beta data belonged to rare histological subtypes and were left out of the subtype comparisons. Beyond this particular receptor, the publication reports: Smoking pack-years did not significantly correlate with tumour TCR-beta clonality. Significantly higher Top 10 clone scores and productive clonality were observed in lung squamous cell carcinoma than in lung adenocarcinoma tumours. In 10 adenocarcinoma cases, maximal tumour-associated clone frequency correlated strongly with TIL tumour reactivity, whereas overall clonality did not. Tumour-associated clones >0.5% occurred in nearly half of NSCLC cases: around 32% of adenocarcinomas versus approximately 82% of squamous carcinomas. The reactivity cohort was only roughly nine cases, and tumour-reactive clones were not shown to share sequences with the dominant in vivo tumour-associated clones.

About this clone itself: No antigen is known for it. No clone much larger than this one lies a single base away; base qualities are absent.

A two-step multiplex PCR amplified TCR-beta CDR3 regions from genomic DNA, and the second step of the PCR added Illumina-compatible adaptors. As a commercial immunoSEQ service, TCR-beta immunosequencing was carried out on an Illumina platform. The study's processing was this. Repertoires were summarised as Top 10 Clones, the percentage of T-cell templates from the ten most frequent sequences, and productive clonality. Values of productive clonality ranged from 0 to 1, with a monoclonal population indicated by a value of 1. Tumour-associated clones, identified using log10 scatter plots, were defined as sequences that made up at least 0.1% of tumour T-cell templates and were not found in the matched non-adjacent lung. Student's t-tests were used for two-group comparisons, ANOVA for comparisons across stages, and linear regression for relationships, with analyses done in GraphPad Prism7 and R. The table comes from immuneACCESS by way of TCRdb, which keeps in-frame sequences with V and J called. Part of the clones is missing from these tables; in studies checked, under half for an unresolved V gene and the rest for unknown reasons. V, J and clone size were drawn from that table, and D and trimming were deduced from the DNA. The table for this sample lists 5,000 or so clones; about 80% of them were counted only once. The ten largest clones take up around 10% of the sample.

From frozen aliquots of unsorted single-cell suspensions, genomic DNA was isolated using the QIAamp DNA kit. The tumour samples consisted of surgically resected non-small cell lung cancer tissue. Tissues were received within 2 hours of resection and processed immediately into single-cell suspensions. Tissue was broken up mechanically, digested enzymatically with DNase I, collagenase I and hyaluronidase for 30 to 35 minutes at 37 degrees C, and then filtered and RBC-lysed. This TCR was sampled from a human donor with non-small cell lung cancer. The sequencing input was lung tumor tissue.

The sequenced DNA: TGTGCCAGCAGTCCAAGACAGGGCAATCAGCCCCAGCATTTT. This sequence encodes CASSPRQGNQPQHF. In this chain, TRBV28 is recombined with TRBJ1-5; 6 matching bases give a weak D call of TRBD1. Including cysteine and phenylalanine, the CDR3 has 14 amino acids. Kept here is only the CDR3 DNA, which spans 42 bases and is read in frame from base 1. Reading the germline V gene gives CDR1 MDHEN and CDR2 SYDVKM. V and J lose 5 bases and 2 bases, and a span of 10 bases separates them.